The present T cell receptor beta chain was sequenced within a study of T-cell reconstitution after alpha-beta-depleted transplantation in children. This clonotype was seen a few times. The length of the CDR3 is 15 residues. Germline V gene lookup returns CDR1 MNHEY and CDR2 SVGAGI. The germline V and J ends were trimmed by 2 bases and 5 bases, with 12 bases remaining between them. Construction of the TCRbeta library involved unique molecular identifiers. TCRdb recomputed calls from the PCR reads with MiXCR, one row per CDR3 protein. Of about 500,000 distinct CDR3 sequences in the sample, approximately 30% are singletons; the top ten hold approximately 2.3%.

The origin of this receptor is a human donor who donated a stem cell graft to a child with aplastic anemia. This rearrangement joins TRBV6-5 to TRBJ2-2; no reliable D call. The sequences come from PBMCs from the stem cell graft donor, collected from the stem cell graft. This chain's CDR3 is CASSYAPSSTGELFF. In DNA form, the CDR3 reads TGTGCCAGCAGTTACGCCCCCTCTAGTACCGGGGAGCTGTTTTTT.